Shown below are 26 T cell receptor beta chains from a single sample sequenced in a study of a mutant IDH1 vaccine in newly diagnosed glioma. These receptors have no known antigen. The data were produced by immunoSEQ multiplex PCR, yet TCRdb's version contains in-frame clones alone and is incomplete. The repertoire includes 40,000 to 45,000 clones, approximately 84% of them detected once, and 2.4% sits in the top ten. Time point meaning: week 23, last vaccination. The vaccine gave 300 ug of a 20-mer mutant IDH1 peptide subcutaneously per dose. The sequencing here drew on PBMCs, taken from a glioma patient whose treatment included an IDH1 peptide vaccine. The receptors derive from a woman aged 18-29 years with glioma. Some clones in this sample may be carry-over from other donors' samples.

The table lists this clone with a count of one. This sequence joins TRBV6-4 and TRBJ2-1; D gene ambiguous. Germline-derived CDR1 and CDR2 are MRHNA and SNTAGT. V lost 5 bases and J 0 bases, leaving 8 bases between the germline ends. CDR3 size: 14 residues. The CDR3 protein is CASSPDSSYNEQFF. The CDR3 nucleotides are TGTGCCAGCAGTCCCGACTCCTCCTACAATGAGCAGTTCTTC.

This chain uses TRBV30 with TRBJ1-1; D is perhaps TRBD1 (6 bases). In germline, CDR1 is GTSNPN, CDR2 SVGIG (reference sequence). Between the trimmed V and J ends, which lost 4 bases and 3 bases, there was a span of 12 bases. This CDR3 is built from 13 residues. The DNA for the CDR3 is TGTGCCTGGAAAGGGGGACCCGACACTGAAGCTTTCTTT. It yields the protein CAWKGGPDTEAFF.

V is TRBV7-9 and J is TRBJ2-5; D is perhaps TRBD2 (5 bases). Deletions cut 4 bases from V and 6 bases from J, with 15 bases between. In germline, CDR1 is SEHNR, CDR2 FQNEAQ (reference sequence). The CDR3 spans 14 residues. As DNA, the CDR3 is TGTGCCAGCAGCTCTACCCCGGAGGTTAAGACCCAGTACTTC. This translates into CASSSTPEVKTQYF.

This clone turned up a few times. This chain joins TRBV19 and TRBJ1-3, with D unclear. Per the germline V gene, CDR1 is LNHDA and CDR2 is SQIVND (reference sequence). The CDR3 contains 14 residues. Trimming shortened V by 1 base and J by 5 bases, and 9 bases separated the two germline ends. The CDR3 reads CASSIGDTRNTIYF. The CDR3, as DNA: TGTGCCAGTAGTATAGGTGACACTCGAAACACCATATATTTT.

DNA for the CDR3: TGTGCCAGCAGTTTACGGTCCGGGGGGGTCACTGAAGCTTTCTTT. Protein sequence: CASSLRSGGVTEAFF. The chain is built from TRBV27 and TRBJ1-1; a weak D match, TRBD1 (5 bases). Trimming removed 2 bases from V and 4 bases from J, with 14 bases in between. The CDR3 totals 15 residues. Germline V lookup: CDR1 MNHEY, CDR2 SMNVEV (reference sequence).

This clone has only a few counts. The rearrangement joins TRBV27 to TRBJ1-1, with 7 bases that match TRBD1. The CDR3 has 14 amino acids. The germline V gene has CDR1 MNHEY and CDR2 SMNVEV (reference sequence). J was trimmed by 4 bases and V by 3 bases; bases with no gene match: 5. The CDR3: CASSFGRGVTEAFF. The CDR3 DNA sequence: TGTGCCAGCAGTTTCGGCAGGGGGGTCACTGAAGCTTTCTTT.

The chain is built from TRBV5-1 and TRBJ1-1; TRBD1 aligns across 7 bases. V lost 4 bases and J lost 8; bases outside the gene matches: 5. Germline assignment: CDR1 SGHRS and CDR2 YFSETQ. This CDR3 is 12 amino acids long. Written as DNA, the CDR3 is TGCGCCAGCAGCATGGGACAGCCCGAAGCTTTCTTT. As protein: CASSMGQPEAFF.

This clone was counted only a few times. The chain couples TRBV27 to TRBJ1-1; 10 nucleotides agree with TRBD1. Germline V gene lookup returns CDR1 MNHEY and CDR2 SMNVEV (reference sequence). The CDR3 runs to 14 residues. J lost 6 bases, V lost 6 bases, and 7 bases had no gene match. The DNA of the CDR3 is TGTGCCAGCAGAAGGGGGACAGGGGCTCCTGAAGCTTTCTTT. Protein sequence: CASRRGTGAPEAFF.

This clone has a handful of counts. Other DNA sequences from this sample encode an identical CDR3 as well. The chain uses TRBV5-1 and TRBJ1-1; D call uncertain. V was shortened by 0 bases and J by 1 base, with 4 bases between the two germline ends. The germline gives CDR1 SGHRS, CDR2 YFSETQ. The CDR3 totals 13 residues. The CDR3 coding sequence is TGCGCCAGCAGCTTGGGAGGGAACACTGAAGCTTTCTTT. This translates into CASSLGGNTEAFF.

The V call is TRBV9, the J call TRBJ1-2, with 11 nucleotides matching TRBD1. Per the germline V gene, CDR1 is SGDLS and CDR2 is YYNGEE. Losses at the gene ends were 3 bases for V and 3 bases for J; bases not matched to a gene: 7. The CDR3 contains 16 residues. CDR3 sequence: CASSGLRDRGYYGYTF. CDR3 coding DNA: TGTGCCAGCAGCGGACTCCGGGACAGGGGGTACTATGGCTACACCTTC.

The chain uses TRBV9 and TRBJ2-7, with a possible D match to TRBD1 (6 bases). This CDR3 spans 15 amino acids. Germline V gives CDR1 SGDLS, CDR2 YYNGEE. Trimming took off 0 bases at V and 6 bases at J, with 16 bases between the two ends. The CDR3 DNA reads TGTGCCAGCAGCGTAGATCTACCAGGGGCGAGCGAGCAGTACTTC. It yields the protein CASSVDLPGASEQYF.

The chain employs TRBV2 and TRBJ1-1, with a weak D call TRBD1 (5 bases). This CDR3 is built from 16 residues. The V end lost 2 bases, the J end lost 4 bases, and 17 bases lay between the germline ends. Germline CDR1 SNHLY, CDR2 FYNNEI. As DNA, the CDR3 is TGTGCCAGCAGTGAAAGAATGGGCGGGGGAGGCACTGAAGCTTTCTTT. It translates to CASSERMGGGGTEAFF.

This rearrangement joins TRBV15 to TRBJ2-3; 10 bases line up with TRBD2. The CDR3 sequence is 17 residues long. CDR1 LNHNV and CDR2 YYDKDF come from the germline V gene (reference sequence). The V and J ends lost 7 bases and 1 base, in that order; junction bases with no gene match: 11. The chain's CDR3 is CATTLPGTSVGTDTQYF. In DNA, the CDR3 is TGTGCCACCACCCTCCCCGGGACTAGCGTGGGCACAGATACGCAGTATTTT.

The chain is built from TRBV28 and TRBJ1-3; 7 nucleotides line up with TRBD1. Germline-derived CDR1 and CDR2 are MDHEN and SYDVKM. With 10 bases clipped from V and 2 bases from J, the junction kept 8 bases outside the gene matches. The CDR3 consists of 14 residues. CDR3 loop: CATRQGRAGNTIYF. The CDR3 region has the DNA TGTGCCACTAGACAGGGAAGAGCTGGAAACACCATATATTTT.

The chain couples TRBV7-2 to TRBJ2-2, with TRBD1 identical over 10 bases. V lost 2 bases to trimming and J lost 3 bases; unmatched junction nucleotides: 6. The CDR3 extends over 17 amino acids. The germline V gene has CDR1 SGHTA and CDR2 FQGNSA. CDR3 DNA sequence: TGTGCCAGCAGCTTAACCGGGGACAGGGGACACACCGGGGAGCTGTTTTTT. It yields the protein CASSLTGDRGHTGELFF.

The CDR3 is CASSLLGGTEAFF. CDR3 nucleotide sequence: TGTGCCAGCAGCCTCCTAGGGGGTACTGAAGCTTTCTTT. The genes are TRBV7-3 and TRBJ1-1, with D possibly matching TRBD1 (6 bases). Germline CDR1 and CDR2: SGHTA and FQGTGA. The CDR3 consists of 13 residues. Trimming pared 5 bases from V and 5 bases from J, leaving 12 bases between.

V and J are TRBV19 and TRBJ2-2; 12 bases align to TRBD1. CDR3 length equals 17 residues. Germline-derived CDR1 and CDR2 are LNHDA and SQIVND (reference sequence). Losses at the gene ends were 6 bases for V and 6 bases for J; bases not matched to a gene: 11. CDR3 sequence: CASRGDRDRGRAGELFF. The CDR3 DNA follows: TGTGCCAGTAGGGGGGACCGGGACAGGGGGCGGGCCGGGGAGCTGTTTTTT. Combining the CDR3 with reference TRBV19 and TRBJ2-2 gives the whole variable domain DGGITQSPKYLFRKEGQNVTLSCEQNLNHDAMYWYRQDPGQGLRLIYYSQIVNDFQKGDIAEGYSVSREKKESFPLTVTSAQKNPTAFYLCASRGDRDRGRAGELFFGEGSRLTVL.

The CDR3 DNA sequence: TGTGCCAGCACCCCGTGGGGGGTCGGGGTCTACGAGCAGTACTTC. Its protein is CASTPWGVGVYEQYF. The chain combines TRBV11-3 with TRBJ2-7, with D possibly matching TRBD2 (6 bases). This CDR3 has 15 residues. Germline V lookup: CDR1 SGHNT, CDR2 YENEEA. Trimming took off 7 bases at V and 3 bases at J, with 19 bases between the two ends.

This clone was detected only once. The rearrangement uses TRBV11-2 and TRBJ2-7; possible D gene TRBD2, 6 bases. The CDR3 extends over 13 amino acids. Germline loops: CDR1 SGHAT, CDR2 FQNNGV. V shed 10 bases and J shed 0 bases, with 13 bases lying between them. The CDR3 coding sequence is TGTGCCAACGCCTTGGACTACTCCTACGAGCAGTACTTC. Its translation is CANALDYSYEQYF.

The gene calls are TRBV19 and TRBJ1-2; TRBD1 aligns across 7 bases. The ends lost 10 bases at V and 4 bases at J; junction bases unmatched: 15. CDR1 and CDR2 from the germline V gene are LNHDA and SQIVND (reference sequence). The CDR3 contains 15 residues. CDR3 in amino acids: CATGTPQGRVYGYTF. CDR3 nucleotide sequence: TGTGCCACAGGGACACCACAGGGGCGGGTCTATGGCTACACCTTC.

This clone came up once. The chain is built from TRBV5-6 and TRBJ1-3; D is possibly TRBD1 (6 bases). Trimming removed 0 bases from V and 2 bases from J, with 18 bases in between. Germline CDR1 SGHDT, CDR2 YYEEEE. The CDR3 extends over 18 amino acids. The CDR3 DNA reads TGTGCCAGCAGCTTGGCGAACTCTTGGAACAGGGCTGGAAACACCATATATTTT. It encodes CASSLANSWNRAGNTIYF.

This chain connects TRBV19 to TRBJ2-1; D is possibly TRBD1 or TRBD2 (5 bases each). Germline CDR1 reads LNHDA; CDR2 reads SQIVND (reference sequence). The CDR3 covers 11 residues. Trimming removed 3 bases at V and 14 bases at J, with 11 bases between. CDR3 protein: CASSMGDPKFF. As DNA, the CDR3 is TGTGCCAGTAGTATGGGGGATCCCAAGTTCTTC.

This clone was observed once. The chain carries TRBV6-1 and TRBJ2-7, with no clear D. The ends were cut back, 5 bases at V and 13 bases at J, with 12 bases in the middle. The CDR3 contains 10 residues. Per the germline V gene, CDR1 is MNHNS and CDR2 is SASEGT. The CDR3 region has the DNA TGTGCCAGCAGTTTCGGCATCCCATACTTC. Amino acid sequence: CASSFGIPYF.

The rearrangement links TRBV7-9 to TRBJ2-5; no clear D. V was clipped by 0 bases and J by 4 bases, with 15 bases between them. CDR3 length: 16 residues. Germline CDR1 and CDR2: SEHNR and FQNEAQ (reference sequence). For the CDR3, the DNA is TGTGCCAGCAGCTTAGCGCGGACGGTGGCCAGAGAGACCCAGTACTTC. This encodes CASSLARTVARETQYF.

The chain uses TRBV19 and TRBJ2-3, with 8 bases fitting TRBD1. The CDR3 runs 12 residues. Trimming at V came to 6 bases and at J to 4 bases, leaving 0 bases not matched to a gene. Looked up from germline, CDR1 is LNHDA and CDR2 is SQIVND (reference sequence). The CDR3 nucleotides are TGTGCCAGTAGGACAGGGGCAGATACGCAGTATTTT. The encoded protein is CASRTGADTQYF.

This sequence joins TRBV29-1 and TRBJ1-1; no reliable D call. V was trimmed by 4 bases and J by 3 bases, leaving 3 bases between them. Germline CDR1 is SQVTM and CDR2 is ANQGSEA. This CDR3 is 10 amino acids long. The CDR3 DNA follows: TGCAGCGTTGCGGACACTGAAGCTTTCTTT. Translating gives CSVADTEAFF.